This entry lists 7 T cell receptor beta chains sequenced from one sample in a study of blood T cell repertoires in COVID-19. The assay was immunoSEQ multiplex PCR, and TCRdb's table has in-frame clones only and misses some. Seen here are 100,000 or so clones, roughly 80% observed once, and the top ten hold just under 20%. Material: peripheral blood. These receptors all stem from a woman aged 70-85 years with acute or convalescent COVID-19.

V gene TRBV4-3 combines with J gene TRBJ1-5; 9 bases fit TRBD1. CDR1 and CDR2 from the germline V gene are LGHNA and YSLEER. The CDR3 contains 17 residues. The V segment lost 3 bases and the J segment 11 bases; nucleotides outside the gene matches: 17. This chain's CDR3 is CASSQTGQGPGRGAQHF. The CDR3 nucleotides read TGCGCCAGCAGCCAGACCGGACAGGGGCCAGGGAGAGGGGCCCAGCATTTT.

To note about this clone: The same CDR3 is also encoded by other DNA sequences in this sample. V gene TRBV5-1 combines with J gene TRBJ2-6; possible D gene TRBD2, 5 bases. Trimming pared 0 bases from V and 4 bases from J, leaving 11 bases between. Germline loops: CDR1 SGHRS, CDR2 YFSETQ. CDR3 size: 16 residues. CDR3 nucleotides: TGCGCCAGCAGCTTGGGAGGGCAAGCCGGGGCCAACGTCCTGACTTTC. Encoded protein: CASSLGGQAGANVLTF.

As concerns this clone: Other DNA sequences in the sample encode the same CDR3. The V gene is TRBV11-3, the J gene TRBJ2-7; no reliable D call. CDR3 length: 13 amino acids. Trimming removed 5 bases from V and 3 bases from J, with 11 bases in between. The germline CDR1 and CDR2 sequences are SGHNT and YENEEA. The CDR3 loop reads CASSLQAHYEQYF. The CDR3 nucleotides are TGTGCCAGCAGCCTGCAGGCGCACTACGAGCAGTACTTC.

The gene calls are TRBV30 and TRBJ2-2; the match to TRBD1 covers 8 bases. This CDR3 is built from 15 residues. Germline values: CDR1 GTSNPN, CDR2 SVGIG (reference sequence). The ends lost 4 bases at V and 3 bases at J; junction bases unmatched: 7. The CDR3 sequence: CAWTPGGQDTGELFF. CDR3 coding DNA: TGTGCCTGGACCCCTGGGGGACAGGACACCGGGGAGCTGTTTTTT.

The genes are TRBV6-1 and TRBJ1-1; D is unclear. CDR3 size: 13 residues. V was trimmed by 2 bases and J by 2 bases, leaving 6 bases between them. In germline, CDR1 is MNHNS, CDR2 SASEGT. For the CDR3, the DNA is TGTGCCAGCAGTGAACAGACTAACACTGAAGCTTTCTTT. Translation: CASSEQTNTEAFF.

This chain joins TRBV5-1 and TRBJ2-7; 9 positions match TRBD1. Germline CDR1 reads SGHRS; CDR2 reads YFSETQ. The CDR3 is 16 residues long. With 3 bases clipped from V and 0 bases from J, the junction kept 7 bases outside the gene matches. The CDR3 loop reads CASSSYRGLSSYEQYF. In nucleotides, the CDR3 is TGCGCCAGCAGCTCTTACAGGGGGCTAAGCTCCTACGAGCAGTACTTC.

The chain uses TRBV19 and TRBJ2-7, with D perhaps matching TRBD1 (7 bases). The CDR3 totals 15 residues. With 3 bases removed from V and 2 bases from J, the gap between germline ends came to 14 bases. Looked up from germline, CDR1 is LNHDA and CDR2 is SQIVND (reference sequence). The CDR3: CASSIFSGGPYEQYF. In nucleotides, the CDR3 is TGTGCCAGTAGTATCTTTTCAGGGGGGCCCTACGAGCAGTACTTC. The whole variable domain, remainder taken from reference TRBV19 and TRBJ2-7, is DGGITQSPKYLFRKEGQNVTLSCEQNLNHDAMYWYRQDPGQGLRLIYYSQIVNDFQKGDIAEGYSVSREKKESFPLTVTSAQKNPTAFYLCASSIFSGGPYEQYFGPGTRLTVT.